A single T cell receptor beta chain is shown here with its context. This CDR3 comprises 16 residues. Germline CDR1 reads SGHDN; CDR2 reads FVKESK. Trimming removed 0 bases from V and 0 bases from J, with 11 bases in between. The source of the sample is a study of T cell changes during pregnancy in multiple sclerosis. Assay used: immunoSEQ multiplex PCR; TCRdb lists only in-frame clones, some missing. The table has tens of thousands of clones, around 90% seen once. The sequencing here drew on CD4+ T cells from peripheral blood mononuclear cells, taken in the first trimester of pregnancy. The TCR originated in a female donor with multiple sclerosis, enrolled in a pregnancy study. The genes are TRBV14 and TRBJ2-5; tentatively, D is TRBD1 (5 bases). CDR3 bases: TGTGCCAGCAGCCAAGATACAGGACCGTACCAAGAGACCCAGTACTTC. This encodes CASSQDTGPYQETQYF.